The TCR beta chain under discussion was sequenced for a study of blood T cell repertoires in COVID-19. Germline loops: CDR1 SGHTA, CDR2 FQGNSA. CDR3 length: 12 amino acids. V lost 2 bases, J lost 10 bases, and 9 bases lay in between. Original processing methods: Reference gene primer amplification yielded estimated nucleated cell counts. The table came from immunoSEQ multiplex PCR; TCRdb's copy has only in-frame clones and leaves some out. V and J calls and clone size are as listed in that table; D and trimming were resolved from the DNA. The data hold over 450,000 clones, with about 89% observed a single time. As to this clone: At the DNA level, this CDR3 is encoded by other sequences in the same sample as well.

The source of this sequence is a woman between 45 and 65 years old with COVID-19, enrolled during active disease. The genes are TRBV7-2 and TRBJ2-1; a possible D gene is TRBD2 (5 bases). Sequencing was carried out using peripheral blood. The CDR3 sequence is CASSLSGGEQFF. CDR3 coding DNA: TGTGCCAGCAGCTTATCCGGCGGGGAGCAGTTCTTC.